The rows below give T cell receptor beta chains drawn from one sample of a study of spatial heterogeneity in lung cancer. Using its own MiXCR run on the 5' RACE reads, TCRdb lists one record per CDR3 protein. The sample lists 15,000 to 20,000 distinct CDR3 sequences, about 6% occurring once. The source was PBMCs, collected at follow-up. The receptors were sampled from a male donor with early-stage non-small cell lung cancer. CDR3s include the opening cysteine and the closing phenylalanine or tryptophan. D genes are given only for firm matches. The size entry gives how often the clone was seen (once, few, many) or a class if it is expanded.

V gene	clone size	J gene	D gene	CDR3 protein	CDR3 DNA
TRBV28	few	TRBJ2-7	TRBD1	CASGQGAEEQYF	TGTGCCAGCGGACAGGGGGCTGAAGAGCAGTACTTC
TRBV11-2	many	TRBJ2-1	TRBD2	CASSFITGTSNGEQFF	TGTGCCAGCAGCTTCATAACCGGGACTAGTAACGGTGAGCAGTTCTTC
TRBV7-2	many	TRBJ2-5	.	CASSGGTQETQYF	TGTGCCAGCAGCGGGGGGACTCAAGAGACCCAGTACTTC
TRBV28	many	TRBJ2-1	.	CASSETPRATNEQFF	TGTGCCAGCAGTGAAACCCCCAGGGCTACTAATGAGCAGTTCTTC
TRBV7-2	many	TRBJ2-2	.	CASSRLLTAGELFF	TGTGCCAGCAGCCGTTTACTGACAGCCGGGGAGCTGTTTTTT
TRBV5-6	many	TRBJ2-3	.	CASSFSSADTQYF	TGTGCCAGCAGCTTCTCTAGCGCCGATACGCAGTATTTT
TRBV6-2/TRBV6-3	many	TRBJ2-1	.	CASSPPSDEQFF	TGTGCCAGCAGCCCACCCAGCGATGAGCAGTTCTTC
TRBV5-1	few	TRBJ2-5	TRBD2	CASSLAGSGGQETQYF	TGCGCCAGCAGCTTGGCCGGTAGCGGGGGCCAAGAGACCCAGTACTTC
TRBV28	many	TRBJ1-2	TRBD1	CASSPGDRGTYGYTF	TGTGCCAGCAGTCCGGGGGACAGGGGTACCTATGGCTACACCTTC
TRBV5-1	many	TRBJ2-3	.	CASSPPGSSSTDTQYF	TGCGCCAGCAGCCCCCCGGGGTCTTCTAGCACAGATACGCAGTATTTT
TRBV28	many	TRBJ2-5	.	CASNPGGQETQYF	TGTGCCAGCAACCCTGGAGGGCAAGAGACCCAGTACTTC
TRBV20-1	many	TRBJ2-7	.	CSARGPTAGYF	TGCAGTGCTAGAGGCCCGACCGCTGGGTACTTC
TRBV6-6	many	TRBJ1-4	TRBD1	CASSRGQGHEKLFF	TGTGCCAGCAGTCGGGGACAGGGCCATGAAAAACTGTTTTTT
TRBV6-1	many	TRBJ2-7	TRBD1	CASYLGQGASYEQYF	TGTGCCAGTTACCTGGGACAGGGGGCCTCCTACGAGCAGTACTTC
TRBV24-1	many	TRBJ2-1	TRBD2	CATSDTGLADNEQFF	TGTGCCACCAGTGACACGGGACTAGCGGACAATGAGCAGTTCTTC
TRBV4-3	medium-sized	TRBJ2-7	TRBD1	CASSQSGQGAYEQYF	TGCGCCAGCAGCCAATCGGGGCAGGGGGCCTACGAGCAGTACTTC
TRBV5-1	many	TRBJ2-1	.	CASSLSHRDGYSF	TGCGCCAGCAGCTTGTCACACCGGGACGGATATTCTTTC
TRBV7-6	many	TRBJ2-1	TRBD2	CASSDSGEPYNEQFF	TGTGCCAGCAGCGATAGCGGGGAGCCCTACAATGAGCAGTTCTTC
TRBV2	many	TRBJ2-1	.	CASTNFGRRNEQFF	TGTGCCAGCACTAACTTTGGCCGCAGGAATGAGCAGTTCTTC
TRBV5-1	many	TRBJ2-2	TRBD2	CASKAGVGTGELFF	TGCGCCAGCAAGGCGGGAGTTGGCACCGGGGAGCTGTTTTTT
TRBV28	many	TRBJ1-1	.	CASSLSGAGFTEAFF	TGTGCCAGCAGTTTATCTGGAGCCGGTTTTACTGAAGCTTTCTTT
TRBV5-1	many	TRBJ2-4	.	CASSRERGSSQYF	TGCGCCAGCAGCCGTGAGAGGGGCTCCTCTCAGTACTTC
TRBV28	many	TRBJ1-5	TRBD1	CATAGGQGDQPQHF	TGTGCCACTGCAGGGGGACAGGGCGATCAGCCCCAGCATTTT
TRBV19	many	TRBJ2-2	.	CASSRRTVNTGELFF	TGTGCCAGTAGTCGTAGGACAGTGAACACCGGGGAGCTGTTTTTT
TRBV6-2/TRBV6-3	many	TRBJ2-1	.	CASSYVGGIVGEQFF	TGTGCCAGCAGTTACGTGGGCGGGATAGTGGGCGAGCAGTTCTTC
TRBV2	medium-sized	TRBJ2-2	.	CASGLGTGELFF	TGTGCCAGCGGTCTGGGCACCGGGGAGCTGTTTTTT
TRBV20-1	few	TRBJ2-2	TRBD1	CSARDPGQGEAGELFF	TGCAGTGCTAGAGACCCGGGACAGGGCGAAGCCGGGGAGCTGTTTTTT